This T cell receptor (beta chain) was recorded in a study of blood T cell repertoires in COVID-19. Study overall: Sources were T cells, B-cell-depleted T cells, or PBMCs; the material itself was cDNA or gDNA.

The V gene's germline CDR1 is MGHRA and CDR2 YSYEKL. With 3 bases removed from V and 4 bases from J, the gap between germline ends came to 18 bases. The length of the CDR3 is 16 residues. Study processing details: Reference gene primers were amplified, and this amplification served to estimate nucleated cell counts. Sequenced by immunoSEQ multiplex PCR; TCRdb stores in-frame clones only, minus some. V and J calls and clone size are as listed in that table; D and trimming were resolved from the DNA. Of around 140,000 clones in the sample, roughly four fifths are singletons; the top ten hold 3.5% to 4.5%.

The gene calls are TRBV4-1 and TRBJ2-5, with D possibly matching TRBD2 (5 bases). Sequencing was carried out using peripheral blood. The sequence derives from a woman aged 60-75 years with acute or convalescent COVID-19. The CDR3 here is CASSQGDLSYSETQYF. In DNA, the CDR3 is TGCGCCAGCAGCCAGGGAGACCTATCGTACTCAGAGACCCAGTACTTC.